Listed here are 19 T cell receptor beta chains from one sample, sequenced in a study of primary melanoma T cells and metastatic recurrence (dated by TCRdb to 2018 to 2021). Library construction relied on the immunoSEQ multiplex PCR assay. TCRdb retrieved this table from immuneACCESS and kept in-frame rearrangements only. Not all clones are present; in checked studies, unresolved V genes account for under half, and no reason is known for the remainder. The sample profile shows a few hundred clones; approximately 86% of them were found once. Of the sample, about 10% is held by the ten largest clones. What was sequenced was melanoma tumor tissue. The receptors stem from a human donor with melanoma.

CDR3 nucleotides: TGTGCCAGCAGCGTAGCGGGACAGGGGTTTGGCAATGAGCAGTTCTTC. Translated: CASSVAGQGFGNEQFF. The rearrangement uses TRBV9 and TRBJ2-1; 10 nucleotides line up with TRBD1. Unmatched junction bases numbered 6, after V lost 0 bases and J lost 6 bases. Germline V gives CDR1 SGDLS, CDR2 YYNGEE. The CDR3 is made up of 16 amino acids. Drawing the rest from reference TRBV9 and TRBJ2-1, the complete variable domain is DSGVTQTPKHLITATGQRVTLRCSPRSGDLSVYWYQQSLDQGLQFLIQYYNGEERAKGNILERFSAQQFPDLHSELNLSSLELGDSALYFCASSVAGQGFGNEQFFGPGTRLTVL.

The chain carries TRBV23-1 and TRBJ1-2, with 10 bases that match TRBD1. TRBV23-1 is known as an ORF, though its function is uncertain. V shed 6 bases and J 10 bases; nucleotides not matched to a gene: 8. The CDR3 consists of 13 residues. CDR3 sequence: CASSSGQGTTYTF. CDR3 bases: TGCGCCAGCAGCTCGGGACAGGGGACAACCTACACCTTC.

This chain links TRBV11-3 with TRBJ2-7; D is perhaps TRBD2 (6 bases). Trimming took off 6 bases at V and 2 bases at J, with 14 bases between the two ends. The CDR3 is 14 amino acids. From germline, CDR1 is SGHNT and CDR2 YENEEA. The CDR3 sequence is CASRTGARAYEQYF. DNA of the CDR3: TGTGCCAGCAGGACGGGAGCCAGAGCCTACGAGCAGTACTTC.

This clone was found a few times. One or more bases were not read clearly; the residue they encode is written X. V usage is TRBV19 and J usage is TRBJ2-7; 8 bases match TRBD1. Trimming removed 7 bases from V and 7 bases from J; junction bases left unmatched: 15. The length of the CDR3 is 15 residues. CDR1 is LNHDA, CDR2 SQIVND, per germline (reference sequence). The CDR3 DNA sequence: TGTGCCAGTAAYAGTCGGGACAGGCCGACAGGGGAGCAGTACTTC. This translates into CASXSRDRPTGEQYF. The CDR3 in its entirety is CASNSRDRPTGEQYF.

The chain has TRBV6-8 and TRBJ2-2, with a tentative D call TRBD1 (6 bases). The length of the CDR3 is 18 residues. The germline gives CDR1 MNHGY, CDR2 SAAAGT. Trimming pared 8 bases from V and 5 bases from J, leaving 27 bases between. The CDR3 sequence: CASRTKQGKHSMTGELFF. DNA of the CDR3: TGTGCCAGCCGAACTAAACAGGGTAAGCACTCGATGACCGGGGAGCTGTTTTTT.

The chain has TRBV11-3 and TRBJ2-1; 9 bases match TRBD2. Germline V gene sequence: CDR1 SGHNT, CDR2 YENEEA. V shed 5 bases and J 6 bases; nucleotides not matched to a gene: 8. The CDR3 totals 15 residues. CDR3 nucleotides: TGTGCCAGCAGCGTGGAAGCGGGGGGCCGCAATGAGCAGTTCTTC. It encodes CASSVEAGGRNEQFF.

The chain is built from TRBV11-3 and TRBJ2-7; the match to TRBD2 covers 14 bases. Germline CDR1 reads SGHNT; CDR2 reads YENEEA. The CDR3 has 15 amino acids. V gave up 6 bases and J gave up 6 bases; unmatched junction bases: 7. The CDR3 sequence is CASSQRLAGGSEQYF. CDR3 in DNA: TGTGCCAGCAGTCAACGACTAGCGGGAGGGAGCGAGCAGTACTTC.

The J gene is TRBJ2-7, the V gene TRBV18; TRBD2 is a possible D gene (6 bases). Germline V gene data show CDR1 as KGHSH and CDR2 as LQKENI. Trimming took 4 bases from V and 3 from J, leaving 7 bases between them. This CDR3 is 12 amino acids long. The CDR3 coding sequence is TGTGCCAGCTCACTGGGACTCTACGAGCAGTACTTC. This translates into CASSLGLYEQYF. The full variable domain, in which reference TRBV18 and TRBJ2-7 provide the parts outside the CDR3, is NAGVMQNPRHLVRRRGQEARLRCSPMKGHSHVYWYRQLPEEGLKFMVYLQKENIIDESGMPKERFSAEFPKEGPSILRIQQVVRGDSAAYFCASSLGLYEQYFGPGTRLTVT.

The chain joins TRBV11-3 to TRBJ1-1; no definite D call. The CDR3 length is 15 residues. V was shortened by 5 bases and J by 1 base, with 14 bases between the two germline ends. The germline CDR1 and CDR2 sequences are SGHNT and YENEEA. The CDR3 is CASSPQQRQNTEAFF. As DNA, the CDR3 is TGTGCCAGCAGCCCCCAACAACGACAGAACACTGAAGCTTTCTTT.

V and J are TRBV29-1 and TRBJ1-3; 7 bases map to TRBD1. The ends lost 7 bases at V and 4 bases at J; junction bases unmatched: 4. The CDR3 totals 12 residues. Germline CDR1 SQVTM, CDR2 ANQGSEA. The CDR3 region is CSATGVGNTIYF. CDR3 DNA: TGCAGCGCCACAGGGGTAGGAAACACCATATATTTT. The variable domain in full, with the rest retrieved from reference TRBV29-1 and TRBJ1-3, is SAVISQKPSRDICQRGTSLTIQCQVDSQVTMMFWYRQQPGQSLTLIATANQGSEATYESGFVIDKFPISRPNLTFSTLTVSNMSPEDSSIYLCSATGVGNTIYFGEGSWLTVV.

The chain carries TRBV19 and TRBJ2-1; no clear D gene. Trimming left V 7 bases short and J 7 bases short, with 26 bases between. Germline CDR1 LNHDA, CDR2 SQIVND (reference sequence). This CDR3 has 17 amino acids. CDR3 in amino acids: CASKAPPRPGLFNEQFF. CDR3 nucleotide sequence: TGTGCCAGTAAAGCCCCCCCTAGGCCCGGGCTCTTTAATGAGCAGTTCTTC.

The rearrangement joins TRBV29-1 to TRBJ2-5; tentatively, D is TRBD2 (7 bases). Trimming took 3 bases from V and 5 from J, leaving 13 bases between them. The V gene's germline CDR1 is SQVTM and CDR2 ANQGSEA. CDR3 length equals 13 residues. CDR3 protein: CSVDRGAGETQYF. DNA of the CDR3: TGCAGCGTTGATCGGGGGGCTGGGGAGACCCAGTACTTC.

V is TRBV28 and J is TRBJ2-2, with D perhaps TRBD1 or TRBD2 (6 bases each). V dropped 5 bases and J dropped 8 bases, with 12 bases sitting between them. CDR1 MDHEN and CDR2 SYDVKM come from the germline V gene. This CDR3 region has 13 residues. CDR3 sequence (DNA): TGTGCCAGCAGTGCACGGGGGCTGGGGGAGCTGTTTTTT. Its protein product is CASSARGLGELFF.

The chain is built from TRBV14 and TRBJ1-6, with 8 bases lining up with TRBD1. J lost 10 bases, V lost 1 base, and 3 bases had no gene match. Germline assignment: CDR1 SGHDN and CDR2 FVKESK. The CDR3 totals 14 residues. The CDR3 sequence: CASSQGYRGSPLHF. In DNA form, the CDR3 reads TGTGCCAGCAGCCAAGGGTACAGGGGGTCACCCCTCCACTTT. Complete variable domain (other parts from reference TRBV14 and TRBJ1-6): EAGVTQFPSHSVIEKGQTVTLRCDPISGHDNLYWYRRVMGKEIKFLLHFVKESKQDESGMPNNRFLAERTGGTYSTLKVQPAELEDSGVYFCASSQGYRGSPLHFGNGTRLTVT.

This clone occurred once. The junction differs from germline at one of its ends, possibly a read error. The chain has TRBV11-3 and TRBJ1-2; D may be TRBD1 (5 bases). The germline CDR1 and CDR2 sequences are SGHNT and YENEEA. CDR3 length: 16 residues. The CDR3 region has the DNA TGTGCCAGCAGTTTAGTGGCGGGGCCTTCGGGCTATGGCTACACCTTC. It is translated as CASSLVAGPSGYGYTF. Complete variable domain (other parts from reference TRBV11-3 and TRBJ1-2): EAGVVQSPRYKIIEKKQPVAFWCNPISGHNTLYWYLQNLGQGPELLIRYENEEAVDDSQLPKDRFSAERLKGVDSTLKIQPAELGDSAVYLCASSLVAGPSGYGYTFGSGTRLTVV.

This clone was counted a few times. This chain links TRBV11-3 with TRBJ2-3; D perhaps matches TRBD2 (5 bases). CDR1 and CDR2 (germline): SGHNT, YENEEA. This CDR3 spans 14 amino acids. The ends were cut back, 4 bases at V and 3 bases at J, with 11 bases in the middle. CDR3 residues: CASSSRLRTDTQYF. CDR3 nucleotide sequence: TGTGCCAGCAGCTCACGACTACGGACAGATACGCAGTATTTT.

The chain joins TRBV6-8 to TRBJ2-1; 8 nucleotides match TRBD1. The CDR3 runs to 14 residues. Germline loops: CDR1 MNHGY, CDR2 SAAAGT. Unmatched junction bases numbered 10, after V lost 7 bases and J lost 8 bases. CDR3 sequence reads: CASKGQAEIDEQFF. CDR3 DNA: TGTGCCAGCAAGGGACAGGCGGAAATAGATGAGCAGTTCTTC.

This clone was seen only once. The V gene is TRBV11-3, the J gene TRBJ2-3, with TRBD2 as a possible D gene (5 bases). The CDR3 is 16 residues long. With 4 bases removed from V and 1 base from J, the gap between germline ends came to 15 bases. Germline-derived CDR1 and CDR2 are SGHNT and YENEEA. In DNA form, the CDR3 reads TGTGCCAGCAGCTCCACTGGACGGACTCGCACAGATACGCAGTATTTT. Its protein is CASSSTGRTRTDTQYF.

A single count supports this clone. This chain connects TRBV18 to TRBJ2-2; D is unclear. Trimming shortened V by 0 bases and J by 4 bases, and 12 bases separated the two germline ends. From germline, CDR1 is KGHSH and CDR2 LQKENI. This CDR3 contains 16 residues. The CDR3 loop reads CASSPPNVAPTGELFF. The CDR3 nucleotides read TGTGCCAGCTCACCACCAAACGTAGCCCCCACCGGGGAGCTGTTTTTT.